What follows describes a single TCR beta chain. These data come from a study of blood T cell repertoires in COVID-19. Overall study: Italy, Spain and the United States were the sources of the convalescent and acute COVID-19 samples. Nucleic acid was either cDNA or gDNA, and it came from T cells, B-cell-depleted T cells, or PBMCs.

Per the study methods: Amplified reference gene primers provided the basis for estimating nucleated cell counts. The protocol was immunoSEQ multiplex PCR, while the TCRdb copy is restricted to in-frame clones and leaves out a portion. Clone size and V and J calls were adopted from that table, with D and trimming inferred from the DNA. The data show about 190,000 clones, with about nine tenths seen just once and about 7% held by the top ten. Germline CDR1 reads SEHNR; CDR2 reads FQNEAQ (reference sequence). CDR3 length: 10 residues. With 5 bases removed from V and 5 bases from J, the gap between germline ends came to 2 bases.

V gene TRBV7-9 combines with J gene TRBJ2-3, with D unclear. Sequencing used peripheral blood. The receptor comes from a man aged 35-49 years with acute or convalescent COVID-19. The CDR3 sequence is CASSQDTQYF. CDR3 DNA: TGTGCCAGCAGCCAAGATACGCAGTATTTT.